These T cell receptor beta chains were read from a single sample in a study of human T cells and chemical hapten exposure. TCRdb passed the RACE reads through MiXCR, listing each CDR3 protein once. The table has tens of thousands of distinct CDR3 sequences, about 10% seen once; the top ten hold approximately 4.7%. The material was whole blood, obtained in connection with sensitization to the hapten diphenylcyclopropenone (DPC). The receptors derive from a woman aged 45-59 years with alopecia areata. Some clones in this sample may be carry-over from other donors' samples. Each CDR3 is given with its conserved first and last residue. D genes are given only for firm matches. Not all rows give a size; the values are once, few, many and, for expanded clones, a class.

D gene | J gene | clone size | V gene | CDR3 protein | CDR3 DNA
TRBD2 | TRBJ2-1 | many | TRBV30 | CALRKGLTYNEQFF | TGTGCCTTACGAAAGGGACTAACTTACAATGAGCAGTTCTTC
- | TRBJ2-1 | - | TRBV12-3/TRBV12-4 | CASNLDRGGPPDNEQFF | TGTGCCAGCAATCTAGACAGAGGGGGTCCGCCAGACAATGAGCAGTTCTTC
- | TRBJ1-5 | - | TRBV2 | CASRQANQPQHF | TGTGCCAGCAGGCAGGCCAATCAGCCCCAGCATTTT
- | TRBJ1-3 | many | TRBV20-1 | CSAAPGRGSGNTIYF | TGCAGTGCTGCCCCGGGACGGGGTTCTGGAAACACCATATATTTT
TRBD1 | TRBJ1-1 | - | TRBV28 | CASSPPGQGWAFF | TGTGCCAGCAGTCCCCCGGGACAGGGATGGGCTTTCTTT
- | TRBJ1-1 | - | TRBV20-1 | CSAPATANTEAFF | TGCAGTGCCCCGGCTACAGCGAACACTGAAGCTTTCTTT
TRBD2 | TRBJ2-7 | - | TRBV7-2 | CASSLVSGGTYEQYF | TGTGCCAGCAGCTTAGTTAGCGGGGGTACCTACGAGCAGTACTTC
TRBD2 | TRBJ2-1 | - | TRBV13 | CASRRGLNSYNEQFF | TGTGCCAGCAGGCGGGGACTAAACTCCTACAATGAGCAGTTCTTC
- | TRBJ2-1 | few | TRBV4-1 | CASSQELWDWRFF | TGCGCCAGCAGCCAAGAACTATGGGACTGGCGGTTCTTC
- | TRBJ2-7 | many | TRBV7-8 | CASSFTFSYEQYF | TGTGCCAGCAGCTTTACATTTAGCTACGAGCAGTACTTC
- | TRBJ1-1 | - | TRBV29-1 | CSALQPYTEAFF | TGCAGCGCTCTCCAACCTTACACTGAAGCTTTCTTT
TRBD2 | TRBJ2-7 | many | TRBV5-1 | CASSSTSGSGGYF | TGCGCCAGCAGCTCGACTAGCGGGAGCGGTGGGTACTTC
- | TRBJ1-2 | many | TRBV29-1 | CSVVAGAHGYTF | TGCAGCGTAGTCGCGGGGGCGCATGGCTACACCTTC
- | TRBJ2-5 | many | TRBV5-1 | CASSLVRLGETQYF | TGCGCCAGCAGCTTGGTGCGGCTGGGGGAGACCCAGTACTTC
TRBD2 | TRBJ2-3 | many | TRBV27 | CASSPYGTSGSPRTDTQYF | TGTGCCAGCAGTCCATACGGGACTAGCGGGAGCCCCCGCACAGATACGCAGTATTTT
- | TRBJ1-2 | - | TRBV5-5 | CASSLTIHGTYGYTF | TGTGCCAGCAGCTTGACGATTCACGGCACCTATGGCTACACCTTC
- | TRBJ2-2 | - | TRBV6-1 | CASSEFARGNTGELFF | TGTGCCAGCAGTGAGTTTGCCCGAGGGAACACCGGGGAGCTGTTTTTT
- | TRBJ2-7 | - | TRBV6-1 | CASSDGSVRYEQYF | TGTGCCAGCAGTGACGGGAGCGTTCGGTACGAGCAGTACTTC
- | TRBJ1-4 | many | TRBV15 | CATSRDSGKGEKLFF | TGTGCCACCAGCAGAGATTCGGGGAAGGGTGAAAAACTGTTTTTT
- | TRBJ2-5 | many | TRBV20-1 | CSAGGLQETQYF | TGCAGTGCCGGGGGTCTCCAGGAGACCCAGTACTTC
TRBD2 | TRBJ2-1 | - | TRBV20-1 | CSARKAGGYNEQFF | TGCAGTGCTAGAAAAGCGGGAGGGTACAATGAGCAGTTCTTC
- | TRBJ1-1 | few | TRBV30 | CAWGTLPQIEAFF | TGTGCCTGGGGGACGCTTCCTCAAATTGAAGCTTTCTTT
TRBD1 | TRBJ2-7 | many | TRBV29-1 | CSVEDTGVYEQYF | TGCAGCGTTGAAGATACAGGGGTGTACGAGCAGTACTTC
TRBD2 | TRBJ2-5 | many | TRBV5-5 | CASSPKRGANYMETQYF | TGTGCCAGCAGTCCGAAGCGGGGGGCGAACTATATGGAGACCCAGTACTTC
- | TRBJ2-3 | many | TRBV27 | CASSWTQVTDTQYF | TGTGCCAGCAGTTGGACGCAGGTTACAGATACGCAGTATTTT
TRBD1 | TRBJ2-7 | many | TRBV28 | CASSLRTGDRRQYF | TGTGCCAGCAGTTTACGGACAGGGGATCGAAGGCAGTACTTC
- | TRBJ2-7 | many | TRBV30 | CAWGQAYEQYF | TGTGCCTGGGGGCAGGCCTACGAGCAGTACTTC
- | TRBJ1-5 | - | TRBV6-5 | CASSYRVYQPQHF | TGTGCCAGCAGTTACCGCGTTTATCAGCCCCAGCATTTT
- | TRBJ2-3 | few | TRBV14 | CASSHGKGLDTQYF | TGTGCCAGCAGCCACGGCAAGGGGCTTGATACGCAGTATTTT
- | TRBJ2-1 | few | TRBV11-2 | CASSDQLSGSLSYNEQFF | TGTGCCAGCAGCGACCAACTATCCGGGAGCCTCTCCTACAATGAGCAGTTCTTC
- | TRBJ2-1 | many | TRBV12-3/TRBV12-4 | CASSLARSRFF | TGTGCCAGCAGTTTAGCGCGCTCTAGGTTCTTC
TRBD1 | TRBJ1-6 | many | TRBV7-2 | CASSRPGQFVPLHF | TGTGCCAGCAGCCGACCGGGACAGTTCGTACCCCTCCACTTT
- | TRBJ2-3 | - | TRBV6-5 | CASSYRTDTDTQYF | TGTGCCAGCAGTTACCGTACGGACACAGATACGCAGTATTTT
TRBD2 | TRBJ2-7 | - | TRBV20-1 | CSAPDPQREAYEQYF | TGCAGTGCACCGGACCCCCAGCGGGAGGCCTACGAGCAGTACTTC
- | TRBJ2-1 | few | TRBV5-1 | CASSLSSSRGSYNEQFF | TGCGCCAGCAGCTTGAGTTCTAGCCGGGGATCCTACAATGAGCAGTTCTTC
- | TRBJ2-5 | few | TRBV7-9 | CASSNWTGYQETQYF | TGTGCCAGCAGCAACTGGACGGGGTACCAAGAGACCCAGTACTTC
- | TRBJ1-1 | many | TRBV5-4 | CASSLDSLPEAFF | TGTGCCAGCAGCTTGGACAGCTTACCTGAAGCTTTCTTT
TRBD1 | TRBJ1-1 | many | TRBV4-3 | CASSPRSGTGNTEAFF | TGCGCCAGCAGCCCCCGCAGTGGGACAGGGAACACTGAAGCTTTCTTT
- | TRBJ2-7 | few | TRBV20-1 | CSARAGREQYF | TGCAGTGCTAGAGCGGGTCGCGAGCAGTACTTC
- | TRBJ2-2 | many | TRBV3-1 | CASSQASRGVGELFF | TGTGCCAGCAGCCAAGCATCCAGGGGGGTCGGGGAGCTGTTTTTT
- | TRBJ2-7 | - | TRBV28 | CATRTGTSEQYF | TGTGCCACGCGGACGGGGACCTCCGAGCAGTACTTC
TRBD1 | TRBJ2-5 | - | TRBV7-2 | CASSQFGQGVQETQYF | TGTGCCAGCAGCCAATTTGGACAGGGCGTTCAAGAGACCCAGTACTTC
TRBD2 | TRBJ2-3 | - | TRBV20-1 | CSAHTGLANTDTQYF | TGCAGTGCTCATACGGGACTAGCGAACACAGATACGCAGTATTTT
- | TRBJ2-3 | many | TRBV24-1 | CATSDWVTDTQYF | TGTGCCACCAGTGATTGGGTGACAGATACGCAGTATTTT
TRBD2 | TRBJ2-3 | - | TRBV27 | CASSLTILAVDTDTQYF | TGTGCCAGCAGTTTAACAATACTAGCGGTGGACACAGATACGCAGTATTTT
- | TRBJ1-6 | few | TRBV6-5 | CASSPRRDGNSPLHF | TGTGCCAGCAGCCCGCGGAGGGATGGTAATTCACCCCTCCACTTT
- | TRBJ2-7 | many | TRBV21-1 | CASSNGGTDEQYF | TGTGCCAGCAGCAACGGGGGTACGGACGAGCAGTACTTC
- | TRBJ1-1 | - | TRBV7-9 | CASSALIWSHTEAFF | TGTGCCAGCAGCGCCTTAATCTGGTCCCACACTGAAGCTTTCTTT
TRBD2 | TRBJ2-3 | many | TRBV7-9 | CASSWRAGDGTDTQYF | TGTGCCAGCAGCTGGAGAGCGGGAGACGGCACAGATACGCAGTATTTT
- | TRBJ2-7 | few | TRBV7-6 | CASSSSGLSSGYF | TGTGCCAGCAGCTCCTCGGGCCTTTCAAGCGGGTACTTC
- | TRBJ2-3 | few | TRBV27 | CASSFSRLSTDTQYF | TGTGCCAGCAGTTTTAGCAGACTGAGCACAGATACGCAGTATTTT
- | TRBJ2-7 | few | TRBV20-1 | CSAIRDRPEEQYF | TGCAGTGCTATCCGGGACCGACCGGAGGAGCAGTACTTC
TRBD1 | TRBJ1-4 | many | TRBV7-2 | CASSAGGTGANEKLFF | TGTGCCAGCAGCGCCGGCGGGACAGGGGCTAATGAAAAACTGTTTTTT